One sample yielded the 21 T cell receptor beta chains listed below, sequenced in a study of regulatory T cells in long-lasting Graves disease. Sequencing libraries for TCR beta were prepared with iRepertoire HTBI primers and Arm-PCR of CDR3 regions. Using its own MiXCR run on the multiplex PCR reads, TCRdb lists one record per CDR3 protein. This table holds 680,000 or so distinct CDR3 sequences, under 20% found once. Time point specified: newly diagnosed GD, antithyroid drugs for less than 3 months. PBMC-derived RNA was used for the TCR library. These same records also appear under a second study, on T cells in Graves' hyperthyroidism and ophthalmopathy.

This specimen consisted of peripheral blood mononuclear cells (PBMCs), obtained at new diagnosis, from a patient treated with antithyroid drugs. These receptors were taken from a woman in her 30s with Graves disease.

The table lists this clonotype with many counts. The rearrangement joins TRBV20-1 to TRBJ2-3, with 8 positions matching TRBD2. CDR1 and CDR2 (germline): DFQATT, SNEGSKA (reference sequence). The trim removed 0 bases at V and 2 bases at J, leaving 7 bases unmatched. There are 16 residues in the CDR3. The CDR3 loop reads CSARDQLADVTDTQYF. The CDR3 nucleotides are TGCAGTGCTAGAGATCAACTAGCGGACGTCACAGATACGCAGTATTTT.

This clonotype came up many times. CDR3 region: CSARGFDGNYGYTF. Here the CDR3 DNA reads TGCAGTGCTAGGGGCTTCGACGGTAACTATGGCTACACCTTC. This chain connects TRBV20-1 to TRBJ1-2; D is unresolved. The V gene lost 3 bases and the J gene lost 1 base, with 12 bases spanning the gap. Germline CDR1 and CDR2: DFQATT and SNEGSKA (reference sequence). There are 14 residues in the CDR3.

The chain is built from TRBV29-1 and TRBJ1-3; D is undetermined. V lost 7 bases and J 1 base, leaving 14 bases between the germline ends. The germline V gene has CDR1 SQVTM and CDR2 ANQGSEA. The CDR3 totals 14 residues. CDR3 DNA sequence: TGCAGCGCCCAAAGGGAGCTATCTGGAAACACCATATATTTT. Its protein is CSAQRELSGNTIYF. The full variable domain, rest sourced from reference TRBV29-1 and TRBJ1-3, is SAVISQKPSRDICQRGTSLTIQCQVDSQVTMMFWYRQQPGQSLTLIATANQGSEATYESGFVIDKFPISRPNLTFSTLTVSNMSPEDSSIYLCSAQRELSGNTIYFGEGSWLTVV.

This clonotype has at least ten counts. This sequence joins TRBV2 and TRBJ1-3; TRBD1 agrees at 7 bases. Germline V gives CDR1 SNHLY, CDR2 FYNNEI. CDR3 size: 15 residues. Unmatched junction bases numbered 6, after V lost 5 bases and J lost 2 bases. The CDR3 bases are TGTGCCAGCAGTCATATAAGGGGGCCTGGAAACACCATATATTTT. Residues: CASSHIRGPGNTIYF.

The chain links TRBV24-1 to TRBJ1-1; D is unresolved. The CDR3 contains 9 residues. Germline V gene data show CDR1 as KGHDR and CDR2 as SFDVKD. V lost 9 bases and J lost 4, with 2 bases in between. This chain's CDR3 is CATRTEAFF. CDR3 coding DNA: TGTGCCACCCGCACTGAAGCTTTCTTT.

This clonotype was recorded many times. This rearrangement joins TRBV28 to TRBJ1-4, with TRBD1 matching 7 bases. Germline CDR1 and CDR2: MDHEN and SYDVKM. This CDR3 region has 15 residues. The junction had 7 bases not matched to a gene; V was cut back by 5 bases and J by 4 bases. The CDR3 here is CASSVETGSNEKLFF. As DNA, the CDR3 is TGTGCCAGCAGTGTCGAGACAGGGAGTAATGAAAAACTGTTTTTT.

This clonotype was seen many times. The chain is built from TRBV7-9 and TRBJ2-5; 8 positions match TRBD2. This CDR3 is built from 13 residues. Germline V gene sequence: CDR1 SEHNR, CDR2 FQNEAQ (reference sequence). V was pared by 7 bases and J by 4 bases, with 5 bases of the junction left unmatched. The CDR3 bases are TGTGCCAGCACCTCTCTAGCGGGAGAGACCCAGTACTTC. This gives the protein CASTSLAGETQYF.

This clonotype was seen just once. The rearrangement uses TRBV6-9 and TRBJ2-2; 8 bases map to TRBD2. This CDR3 is 18 amino acids long. The trim removed 3 bases at V and 0 bases at J, leaving 9 bases unmatched. Germline V lookup: CDR1 MNHGY, CDR2 SVAAGI. The CDR3 DNA follows: TGTGCCAGCAGTTACTCCGACGGGAGGGCCTCGAACACCGGGGAGCTGTTTTTT. The encoded protein is CASSYSDGRASNTGELFF.

This clonotype was seen at least ten times. This chain joins TRBV28 and TRBJ1-6, with D possibly being TRBD1 (6 bases). This CDR3 region has 15 residues. CDR1 MDHEN and CDR2 SYDVKM come from the germline V gene. The ends were cut back, 2 bases at V and 7 bases at J, with 12 bases in the middle. CDR3 nucleotide sequence: TGTGCCAGCAGTTTAAACCGGGGGCCAAATTCACCCCTCCACTTT. This translates into CASSLNRGPNSPLHF.

The V gene is TRBV30, the J gene TRBJ2-1; perhaps TRBD2 as D (5 bases). Germline V gene sequence: CDR1 GTSNPN, CDR2 SVGIG (reference sequence). The CDR3 spans 13 residues. Trimming stripped 3 bases from V and 7 bases from J, with 13 bases between. CDR3 nucleotide sequence: TGTGCCTGGAGAGAAGACGGGGAGAATGAGCAGTTCTTC. Translation: CAWREDGENEQFF.

This clonotype showed up many times. The chain is built from TRBV11-2 and TRBJ1-6; TRBD1 might be the D (6 bases). The CDR3 contains 16 residues. V shed 2 bases and J shed 9 bases, with 17 bases lying between them. CDR1 is SGHAT and CDR2 is FQNNGV in the germline V gene. This CDR3 reads CASSLRPGAEGSPLHF. The CDR3 DNA follows: TGTGCCAGCAGCTTAAGGCCGGGGGCCGAGGGTTCACCCCTCCACTTT. Full variable domain (outside the CDR3, taken from reference TRBV11-2 and TRBJ1-6): EAGVAQSPRYKIIEKRQSVAFWCNPISGHATLYWYQQILGQGPKLLIQFQNNGVVDDSQLPKDRFSAERLKGVDSTLKIQPAKLEDSAVYLCASSLRPGAEGSPLHFGNGTRLTVT.

This clonotype was seen ten or more times. The chain recombines TRBV3-1 with TRBJ1-2, with unresolved D. Trimming cost V 3 bases and J 8 bases, with 13 bases left between them. In germline, CDR1 is LGHDT, CDR2 YNNKEL (reference sequence). The CDR3 has 13 residues. CDR3 in DNA: TGTGCCAGCAGCCACGAGGAGCAGCGGGGCTACACCTTC. Its translation: CASSHEEQRGYTF. The variable domain in full, completed from reference TRBV3-1 and TRBJ1-2, reads DTAVSQTPKYLVTQMGNDKSIKCEQNLGHDTMYWYKQDSKKFLKIMFSYNNKELIINETVPNRFSPKSPDKAHLNLHINSLELGDSAVYFCASSHEEQRGYTFGSGTRLTVV.

Note on this clonotype: Just one base apart from a much larger clone, this may be a read error. This chain connects TRBV7-9 to TRBJ2-1; 12 positions agree with TRBD2. Per germline, CDR1 SEHNR and CDR2 FQNEAQ (reference sequence). The CDR3 runs to 14 residues. V trimming: 6 bases; J trimming: 10 bases; junction bases outside the gene matches: 7. The CDR3 loop is CASRTSGSSDEQFF. As DNA, the CDR3 is TGTGCCAGCAGGACTAGCGGGAGTAGCGACGAGCAGTTCTTC.

The table lists this clonotype with a few counts. The chain joins TRBV7-9 to TRBJ2-4; 14 positions match TRBD2. Germline CDR1 reads SEHNR; CDR2 reads FQNEAQ (reference sequence). The CDR3 is made up of 21 amino acids. The ends lost 1 base at V and 1 base at J; junction bases unmatched: 12. The CDR3 DNA sequence: TGTGCCAGCAGCTTAGAAGATGGGACTAGCGGGAGATTGGAGGCCAAAAACATTCAGTACTTC. Protein sequence: CASSLEDGTSGRLEAKNIQYF. Full variable domain (remainder filled in from reference TRBV7-9 and TRBJ2-4): DTGVSQNPRHKITKRGQNVTFRCDPISEHNRLYWYRQTLGQGPEFLTYFQNEAQLEKSRLLSDRFSAERPKGSFSTLEIQRTEQGDSAMYLCASSLEDGTSGRLEAKNIQYFGAGTRLSVL.

This clonotype has a count of ten or more. This chain joins TRBV3-1 and TRBJ1-5; D is unclear. In germline, CDR1 is LGHDT, CDR2 YNNKEL (reference sequence). This CDR3 contains 15 residues. Trimming cost V 5 bases and J 0 bases, with 11 bases left between them. CDR3 sequence (DNA): TGTGCCAGCAGCGACTCAGCAATTAGCAATCAGCCCCAGCATTTT. Translating it yields CASSDSAISNQPQHF.

The gene calls are TRBV20-1 and TRBJ1-1; TRBD1 matches 7 bases. CDR3 size: 14 residues. CDR1 is DFQATT, CDR2 SNEGSKA, per germline (reference sequence). The junction had 12 bases not matched to a gene; V was cut back by 5 bases and J by 6 bases. This CDR3 is CSALTGNGAAEAFF. The CDR3 DNA sequence: TGCAGTGCTTTGACAGGGAACGGCGCAGCTGAAGCTTTCTTT.

This clonotype has at least ten counts. V gene TRBV19 combines with J gene TRBJ2-1, with 7 positions matching TRBD1. Germline V gene data show CDR1 as LNHDA and CDR2 as SQIVND (reference sequence). This CDR3 has 12 residues. The V segment lost 3 bases and the J segment 10 bases; nucleotides outside the gene matches: 3. The DNA for the CDR3 is TGTGCCAGTAGTATTTTAGGGGGCGAGCAGTTCTTC. Residues: CASSILGGEQFF. Full variable domain (remainder filled in from reference TRBV19 and TRBJ2-1): DGGITQSPKYLFRKEGQNVTLSCEQNLNHDAMYWYRQDPGQGLRLIYYSQIVNDFQKGDIAEGYSVSREKKESFPLTVTSAQKNPTAFYLCASSILGGEQFFGPGTRLTVL.

The CDR3 here is CASSLPGLALYEQYF. The CDR3 region has the DNA TGTGCCAGCAGCTTGCCGGGACTAGCATTGTACGAGCAGTACTTC. The chain recombines TRBV5-6 with TRBJ2-3, with 9 bases aligning to TRBD2. The tail of the sequence fits TRBJ2-7 better, so the J call may be wrong. Germline V lookup: CDR1 SGHDT, CDR2 YYEEEE. The CDR3 runs to 15 residues.

The rearrangement joins TRBV6-1 to TRBJ1-1; no reliable D call. CDR1 and CDR2 from the germline V gene are MNHNS and SASEGT. Trimming stripped 7 bases from V and 1 base from J, with 16 bases between. The length of the CDR3 is 15 residues. CDR3 coding DNA: TGTGCCAGCACCCGTGGGGAGGGCCAGAACACTGAAGCTTTCTTT. It translates to CASTRGEGQNTEAFF.

In the case of this clonotype: One end of the junction fails to match germline, which may point to a read error. The rearrangement joins TRBV7-7 to TRBJ1-1; 8 bases match TRBD1. The CDR3 has 21 amino acids. In germline, CDR1 is SSHAT, CDR2 FNYEAQ (reference sequence). In DNA form, the CDR3 reads TGTGCTAGCAGCCGCCGTTCGGGGGAGACCATGTTGGGGACAGGAGTCGCTGAAGCTTTCTTT. This sequence encodes CASSRRSGETMLGTGVAEAFF.

This clonotype occurred a few times. The chain recombines TRBV5-1 with TRBJ1-1; D is uncertain. The CDR3 extends over 15 amino acids. V shed 3 bases and J shed 4 bases, with 16 bases lying between them. Per the germline V gene, CDR1 is SGHRS and CDR2 is YFSETQ. Here the CDR3 DNA reads TGCGCCAGCAGCTCATCCTCAGGCTCCGGCACTGAAGCTTTCTTT. Encoded protein: CASSSSSGSGTEAFF.